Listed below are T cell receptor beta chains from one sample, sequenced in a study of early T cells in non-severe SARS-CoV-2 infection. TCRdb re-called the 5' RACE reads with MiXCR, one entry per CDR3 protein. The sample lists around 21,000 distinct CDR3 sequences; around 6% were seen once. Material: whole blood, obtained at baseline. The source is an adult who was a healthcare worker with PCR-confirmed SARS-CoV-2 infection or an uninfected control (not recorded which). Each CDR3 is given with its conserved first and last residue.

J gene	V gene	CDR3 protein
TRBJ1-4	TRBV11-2	CASSLERGANEKLFF
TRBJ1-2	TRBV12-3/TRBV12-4	CASSLGDMVGSGYGYTF
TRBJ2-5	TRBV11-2	CASSLEGGQAFQETQYF
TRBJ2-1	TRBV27	CASRTSSSYNEQFF
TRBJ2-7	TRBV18	CASSGTAYEQYF
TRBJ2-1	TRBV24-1	CATSAVEAGKNEQFF
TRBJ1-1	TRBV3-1	CASSQRDRGQAEAFF
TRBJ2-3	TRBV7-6	CASSPGVSSVDTQYF
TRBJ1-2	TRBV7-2	CASSPTGQGPDYGYTF
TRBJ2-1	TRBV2	CASSPDMDNEQFF
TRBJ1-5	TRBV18	CASSLLGQRKQPQHF
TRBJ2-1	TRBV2	CASNHGERGTEQFF
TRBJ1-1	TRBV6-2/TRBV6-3	CASNKGSIWAFF
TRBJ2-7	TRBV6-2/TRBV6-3	CASSYDGGNEQYF
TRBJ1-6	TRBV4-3	CASSREGGAGTYNSPLHF
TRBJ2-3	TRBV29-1	CSVDRSADTQYF
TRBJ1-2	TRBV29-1	CSVGETGHYGYTF